Included here is one T cell receptor beta chain sequence, with context. Germline assignment: CDR1 SEHNR and CDR2 FQNEAQ (reference sequence). This CDR3 has 12 residues. Trimming shortened V by 5 bases and J by 8 bases, and 9 bases separated the two germline ends. The data are from a study of T cells after yellow fever vaccination. TCRdb reprocessed the 5' RACE reads via MiXCR and lists one record per CDR3 protein. The sample lists 300,000 to 400,000 distinct CDR3 sequences; 8.5% to 9% were seen once. The clonotype comes from a young man who received the YFV17D yellow fever vaccine. The chain carries TRBV7-9 and TRBJ2-2, with a tentative D call TRBD1 (6 bases). The material was PBMCs, obtained on the day of the first yellow fever vaccination. Here the CDR3 reads CASSTGTGELFF. The CDR3 DNA follows: TGTGCCAGCAGCACAGGGACGGGGGAGCTGTTTTTT.